These 21 T cell receptor beta chains were all obtained from the same sample, sequenced in a study of T cell repertoires in cytomegalovirus infection. TCRdb independently ran MiXCR on the reads; one entry per CDR3 protein. The data contain fewer than 650,000 distinct CDR3 sequences, 35% to 50% of them singletons. Antigens for these TCRs are unknown. The sequencing used cultured PBMCs, collected from culture after CMV antigen stimulation. The receptors stem from a human donor in good health (CMV status not recorded). Some clones in this sample may be carry-over from other donors' samples.

This clonotype was detected a few times. The chain has TRBV7-2 and TRBJ2-7; 9 bases agree with TRBD2. Germline V gene sequence: CDR1 SGHTA, CDR2 FQGNSA. Trimming cost V 1 base and J 6 bases; bases outside gene matches: 10. The CDR3 length is 16 residues. The CDR3 DNA follows: TGTGCCAGCAGCTTAGGCGGGGGGGCTCTACTCCTCGAGCAGTACTTC. Its protein is CASSLGGGALLLEQYF.

This clonotype was counted only a few times. V and J are TRBV6-5 and TRBJ2-1; 13 bases are shared with TRBD2. Per the germline V gene, CDR1 is MNHEY and CDR2 is SVGAGI. V shed 5 bases and J 4 bases; nucleotides not matched to a gene: 5. The CDR3 sequence is 16 residues long. The CDR3 bases are TGTGCCAGCAGTCGACTAGCGGGAGGAGTATACAATGAGCAGTTCTTC. Protein: CASSRLAGGVYNEQFF.

The gene calls are TRBV11-2 and TRBJ2-4, with D unresolved. Trimming stripped 3 bases from V and 0 bases from J, with 15 bases between. This CDR3 region has 17 residues. CDR1 is SGHAT, CDR2 FQNNGV, per germline. The CDR3 coding sequence is TGTGCCAGCAGCTTGACGACGGGCGGCCTAGCCAAAAACATTCAGTACTTC. Amino acids: CASSLTTGGLAKNIQYF. The full variable domain, completed using reference TRBV11-2 and TRBJ2-4, is EAGVAQSPRYKIIEKRQSVAFWCNPISGHATLYWYQQILGQGPKLLIQFQNNGVVDDSQLPKDRFSAERLKGVDSTLKIQPAKLEDSAVYLCASSLTTGGLAKNIQYFGAGTRLSVL.

V usage is TRBV6-1 and J usage is TRBJ2-3, with 7 bases lining up with TRBD1. Germline loops: CDR1 MNHNS, CDR2 SASEGT. The J segment lost 2 bases and the V segment lost 8 bases, leaving 7 bases of the junction unmatched. The CDR3 sequence is 14 residues long. The CDR3 DNA reads as TGTGCCAGCCGACAGGGACGACCCACAGATACGCAGTATTTT. Amino acid sequence: CASRQGRPTDTQYF.

V usage is TRBV19 and J usage is TRBJ2-5; no definite D call. The length of the CDR3 is 13 residues. CDR1 LNHDA and CDR2 SQIVND come from the germline V gene (reference sequence). V gave up 5 bases and J gave up 2 bases, with 9 bases separating them. Here the CDR3 DNA reads TGTGCCAGTAGTGACCGGCAGCAAGAGACCCAGTACTTC. As protein: CASSDRQQETQYF.

The rearrangement joins TRBV20-1 to TRBJ2-3; D not resolved. The germline V and J ends were trimmed by 1 base and 1 base, with 9 bases remaining between them. CDR1 DFQATT and CDR2 SNEGSKA come from the germline V gene (reference sequence). This CDR3 is 14 amino acids long. The CDR3 spells CSARGRRGTDTQYF. CDR3 coding DNA: TGCAGTGCTAGAGGCCGAAGAGGCACAGATACGCAGTATTTT.

The chain couples TRBV7-2 to TRBJ2-3; D could derive from TRBD1 or TRBD2 (7 bases each). V was cut by 1 base and J by 7 bases, with 21 bases left in between. CDR3 size: 17 residues. The germline CDR1 and CDR2 sequences are SGHTA and FQGNSA. The CDR3 DNA reads as TGTGCCAGCAGCTTAGTTGGGGGGCCAGGGGGGGTGAATACGCAGTATTTT. Translation: CASSLVGGPGGVNTQYF.

In its sample, this clonotype was seen a few times. The V gene is TRBV10-3, the J gene TRBJ1-1; 10 positions match TRBD1. This CDR3 has 13 residues. Germline CDR1 reads ENHRY; CDR2 reads SYGVKD. J lost 6 bases, V lost 10 bases, and 8 bases had no gene match. CDR3 amino acids: CATWTGGRPEAFF. CDR3 nucleotide sequence: TGTGCCACCTGGACAGGGGGACGGCCTGAAGCTTTCTTT.

The chain recombines TRBV5-1 with TRBJ1-4, with unresolved D. Germline V gives CDR1 SGHRS, CDR2 YFSETQ. The V and J ends lost 5 bases and 5 bases respectively, with 10 bases between them. CDR3 length: 13 residues. The CDR3 sequence: CASRQEPNEKLFF. The DNA of the CDR3 is TGCGCCAGCAGACAAGAACCAAATGAAAAACTGTTTTTT.

This clonotype was observed a handful of times. The V and J genes are TRBV6-6 and TRBJ1-2, with D possibly TRBD1 on 6 matching bases. Trimming shortened V by 7 bases and J by 7 bases, and 19 bases separated the two germline ends. This CDR3 region has 14 residues. CDR1 and CDR2 from the germline V gene are MNHNY and SVGAGI (reference sequence). CDR3 residues: CASTLQGEDAGYTF. The CDR3 region has the DNA TGTGCCAGCACCCTACAGGGAGAGGATGCTGGCTACACCTTC.

The J gene is TRBJ2-7, the V gene TRBV6-8; 7 bases are a match to TRBD1. Per the germline V gene, CDR1 is MNHGY and CDR2 is SAAAGT. CDR3 length: 12 residues. With V trimmed by 8 bases and J by 5 bases, 6 bases remained unmatched. The CDR3 nucleotides are TGTGCCAGCGCCACAGGGGACCACGAGCAGTACTTC. Its translation is CASATGDHEQYF.

This clonotype has a count of ten or more. The V call is TRBV7-2, the J call TRBJ1-2; D gene ambiguous. Trimming left V 1 base short and J 4 bases short, with 10 bases between. Germline V CDR1 and CDR2: SGHTA, FQGNSA. The CDR3 has 14 amino acids. CDR3 DNA: TGTGCCAGCAGCTTAGACCCCCGGGTCTATGGCTACACCTTC. It codes for CASSLDPRVYGYTF.

This clonotype was detected ten times or more. The genes are TRBV7-2 and TRBJ1-4; 9 positions agree with TRBD1. The V segment lost 2 bases and the J segment 10 bases; nucleotides outside the gene matches: 8. CDR1 is SGHTA and CDR2 is FQGNSA in the germline V gene. This CDR3 spans 15 amino acids. This CDR3 reads CASSLSGTGQAKLFF. DNA for the CDR3: TGTGCCAGCAGCTTAAGCGGGACAGGGCAGGCAAAACTGTTTTTT.

This clonotype turned up a few times. The chain recombines TRBV10-3 with TRBJ1-5; 9 nucleotides agree with TRBD1. The CDR3 is 16 amino acids. The V segment lost 2 bases and the J segment 3 bases; nucleotides outside the gene matches: 5. Germline V gene lookup returns CDR1 ENHRY and CDR2 SYGVKD. CDR3 DNA: TGTGCCATCAGTGAGCTACAGGGGGCCAACAATCAGCCCCAGCATTTT. It yields the protein CAISELQGANNQPQHF.

The chain is built from TRBV7-2 and TRBJ2-2; D call uncertain. Between the trimmed V and J ends, which lost 0 bases and 3 bases, there was a span of 11 bases. Germline lookup yields CDR1 SGHTA and CDR2 FQGNSA. CDR3 length: 16 residues. CDR3 amino acids: CASSLAKGSYTGELFF. The DNA of the CDR3 is TGTGCCAGCAGCTTAGCAAAGGGCAGCTACACCGGGGAGCTGTTTTTT.

The chain is built from TRBV20-1 and TRBJ2-5; 9 bases agree with TRBD2. V was pared by 2 bases and J by 5 bases, with 3 bases of the junction left unmatched. Looked up from germline, CDR1 is DFQATT and CDR2 is SNEGSKA (reference sequence). This CDR3 spans 13 amino acids. CDR3: CSARLAGIETQYF. The CDR3, as DNA: TGCAGTGCTAGACTAGCGGGAATTGAGACCCAGTACTTC.

The rearrangement joins TRBV7-6 to TRBJ2-7; 9 nucleotides align to TRBD2. Germline CDR1 SGHVS, CDR2 FNYEAQ. Trimming at V came to 2 bases and at J to 6 bases, leaving 17 bases not matched to a gene. The CDR3 length is 18 residues. The CDR3 bases are TGTGCCAGCAGCTTAACAGGACTAGCGCGCCCCCTTTCCGGCGAGCAGTACTTC. Translation: CASSLTGLARPLSGEQYF.

A few counts support this clonotype. The rearrangement links TRBV2 to TRBJ2-6; perhaps TRBD2 as D (5 bases). Germline lookup yields CDR1 SNHLY and CDR2 FYNNEI. The CDR3 is 15 residues long. Trimming left V 6 bases short and J 2 bases short, with 11 bases between. The CDR3 DNA reads TGTGCCAGCAGACTCGGGCGGGCTGGGGCCAACGTCCTGACTTTC. Its protein is CASRLGRAGANVLTF.

The chain combines TRBV7-6 with TRBJ2-3; 7 nucleotides match TRBD2. V dropped 4 bases and J dropped 5; count of bases not matched to a gene: 12. The CDR3 totals 16 residues. Germline V gene data show CDR1 as SGHVS and CDR2 as FNYEAQ. This chain's CDR3 is CASSSRRRGGVDTQYF. CDR3 DNA: TGTGCCAGCAGCTCCAGACGCCGCGGGGGTGTAGATACGCAGTATTTT. The full variable domain, with the rest looked up from reference TRBV7-6 and TRBJ2-3, is GAGVSQSPRYKVTKRGQDVALRCDPISGHVSLYWYRQALGQGPEFLTYFNYEAQQDKSGLPNDRFSAERPEGSISTLTIQRTEQRDSAMYRCASSSRRRGGVDTQYFGPGTRLTVL.

The rearrangement uses TRBV3-1 and TRBJ2-5; 13 nucleotides match TRBD2. The V and J ends lost 1 base and 5 bases, in that order; junction bases with no gene match: 13. The CDR3 is 19 residues long. Germline V lookup: CDR1 LGHDT, CDR2 YNNKEL (reference sequence). The CDR3 nucleotides read TGTGCCAGCAGCCAAGGACTAGCGGGGGGCGGAAGCCGTTGGGAGACCCAGTACTTC. Translated: CASSQGLAGGGSRWETQYF.

The chain has TRBV10-3 and TRBJ2-5; 10 bases match TRBD2. V shed 3 bases and J 4 bases; nucleotides not matched to a gene: 11. From germline, CDR1 is ENHRY and CDR2 SYGVKD. This CDR3 region has 17 residues. CDR3 DNA: TGTGCCATCAGTGACCCCCTAGCGGGAGTAATCTCAGAGACCCAGTACTTC. Protein product: CAISDPLAGVISETQYF.